Listed below are T cell receptor beta chains from one sample, sequenced in a study of metastatic and nonmetastatic thyroid tumors. TCRdb re-analyzed the PCR reads using MiXCR. The repertoire includes over 35,000 clones, around a sixth of them detected once, and roughly 9.8% sits in the top ten. The sequencing input was tumor tissue. All receptors derive from a female donor with papillary thyroid cancer or a benign thyroid nodule (not recorded which). Some clones in this sample may be carry-over from other donors' samples. The CDR3 runs from the conserved cysteine through the conserved F or W. D genes are given only for firm matches. Size tells how often a clone was seen (once, few, many) or the class of an expanded clone, and some rows leave it out.

>TRBV27|19|TRBJ2-1|TRBD2|NA
TGTGCCAGCAGTGTATGGGGGTGGACTAGCGGGAGGGCGGGGAATGCGCAGTTCTTC
CASSVWGWTSGRAGNAQFF
>TRBV3-1|13|TRBJ1-1|NA|many
TGTGCCAGCAGCCCCTTCCGCAGGGGAGAAGCTTTCTTT
CASSPFRRGEAFF
>TRBV7-6|19|TRBJ2-1|TRBD2|NA
TGTGCCAGCAGCTCGGGACTAGCGGTAGAGGGGCTCTCGGACAATGATCAGTTCTTC
CASSSGLAVEGLSDNDQFF
>TRBV27|15|TRBJ2-7|TRBD2|medium-sized
TGTGCCAGCAGGACCTCTGAGGCGGGAGTCTACGAGCAGTACTTC
CASRTSEAGVYEQYF
>TRBV20-1|17|TRBJ2-3|NA|NA
TGCAGTGCTAGGCCCCGGGCGGCCGGGGGTGGCACAGATACGCAGTATTTT
CSARPRAAGGGTDTQYF
>TRBV12-3/TRBV12-4|12|TRBJ2-5|NA|many
TGTGCCAGCAGTCTAGGAGCGGAGACCCAGTACTTC
CASSLGAETQYF
>TRBV5-1|14|TRBJ2-1|TRBD2|many
TGCGCCAGCAGCTCACGAACTAGCGGCAATGAGCAGTTCTTC
CASSSRTSGNEQFF
>TRBV11-2|17|TRBJ1-2|NA|many
TGTGCCAGCAGCTTAGGGTTTTCAGCGACCTTAAACTATGGCTACACCTTC
CASSLGFSATLNYGYTF
>TRBV7-2|15|TRBJ2-5|NA|many
TGTGCCAGCAGGCCTTCCAGGGGGGCTGGAGAGACCCAGTACTTC
CASRPSRGAGETQYF
>TRBV7-2|13|TRBJ2-7|NA|NA
TGTGCCAGTAGCCCCCGACAGTGCTACGAGCAGTACTTC
CASSPRQCYEQYF
>TRBV28|18|TRBJ1-4|NA|many
TGTGCCAGCAGGGAGAGGGGGGGCGCATCTAGGTCTAATGAAAAACTGTTTTTT
CASRERGGASRSNEKLFF
>TRBV6-1|15|TRBJ1-3|NA|many
TGTGCCAGCAGTGCTACCTACAGCTCTGGAAACACCATATATTTT
CASSATYSSGNTIYF
>TRBV6-1|15|TRBJ2-2|TRBD1|many
TGTGCCAGCAAGGGCAGGGGGTCAGGCACCGGGGAGCTGTTTTTT
CASKGRGSGTGELFF
>TRBV27|16|TRBJ2-1|TRBD2|many
TGTGCCAGCAGTCCCCTAACTAGCGGGCGAGGCAATGAGCAGTTCTTC
CASSPLTSGRGNEQFF
>TRBV6-1|13|TRBJ1-5|TRBD1|many
TGTGCCAGCAGCCCAGGGGGCTATCAGCCCCAGCATTTT
CASSPGGYQPQHF
>TRBV6-1|15|TRBJ1-2|TRBD1|many
TGTGCCAGCAGTTTGTCAAGGACAGGGAACTATGGCTACACCTTC
CASSLSRTGNYGYTF
>TRBV5-4|18|TRBJ1-5|TRBD1|few
TGTGCCAGCAGCTTTTCTTTTATTCAGGGACAGTATAACCAGCCCCAGCATTTT
CASSFSFIQGQYNQPQHF
>TRBV30|14|TRBJ1-4|NA|many
TGTGCCTGGAGCGTAGGGGGGACAAATGAAAAACTGTTTTTT
CAWSVGGTNEKLFF
>TRBV28|14|TRBJ1-3|NA|many
TGTGCCAGCAGACTACCGAGCCCTGGAAACACCATATATTTT
CASRLPSPGNTIYF
>TRBV9|15|TRBJ2-5|NA|medium-sized
TGTGCCAGCAGCGTAGCATCCGGGTCTGGAGAGACCCAGTACTTC
CASSVASGSGETQYF
>TRBV19|14|TRBJ2-7|NA|many
TGTGCCAGTACTCGGGGACTCCCCGCATACGAGCAGTACTTC
CASTRGLPAYEQYF
>TRBV27|14|TRBJ1-6|NA|many
TGTGCCAGCAGCTGGATGAGGGGGGATTTGCCCCTCCACTTT
CASSWMRGDLPLHF
>TRBV13|14|TRBJ2-7|TRBD2|many
TGTGCCAGCAGGGAAGCGGGAGGGACCTACGAGCAGTACTTC
CASREAGGTYEQYF
>TRBV2|13|TRBJ2-7|NA|many
TGTGCCAGCAGTGAATCCCAGGTTAACGAGCAGTACTTC
CASSESQVNEQYF
>TRBV19|17|TRBJ2-3|NA|NA
TGTGCCAGTAGTACCTATTCTAGAGGGAAGCGACAAGATACGCAGTATTTT
CASSTYSRGKRQDTQYF
>TRBV6-2/TRBV6-3|14|TRBJ2-7|NA|many
TGTGCCAGCAGTTACTCGAGTAGGGGGTACGAGCAGTACTTC
CASSYSSRGYEQYF
>TRBV12-3/TRBV12-4|14|TRBJ1-2|TRBD1|many
TGTGCCAGTAAAGTGGGACAGGCTCTCTATGGCTACACCTTC
CASKVGQALYGYTF